This TCR beta chain was observed in a study of CD8 T cells in ankylosing spondylitis. Findings and caveats of the study: There was reportedly significant enrichment of clones that were disease-linked in matched ankylosing spondylitis synovial fluid. A TCR beta motif of several highly homologous variants appeared characteristic of ankylosing spondylitis blood. Disease-linked clones were CD8+ and relatively rare in peripheral blood. Several of the motif variants were reported before in synovial fluid and blood from reactive arthritis.

This clonotype showed up many times. Its antigen is not known. 5'-RACE, quantitative and with molecular barcodes, yielded the TCR beta libraries. TCRdb called the 5' RACE reads again in MiXCR, with one record for every CDR3 protein. The sample consists of fewer than 550,000 distinct CDR3 sequences, 5.3% of them appearing once. The CDR3 length is 13 residues. CDR1 and CDR2 from the germline V gene are MNHEY and SMNVEV (reference sequence). Trimming shortened V by 5 bases and J by 1 base, and 8 bases separated the two germline ends. The sample consisted of blood, either unsorted or a sorted T cell fraction (not recorded which). The sequence was collected from a male donor with ankylosing spondylitis. The chain uses TRBV27 and TRBJ1-1; no clear D. The CDR3 reads CASSPPGNTEAFF. The CDR3 DNA is TGTGCCAGCAGTCCCCCAGGGAACACTGAAGCTTTCTTT.